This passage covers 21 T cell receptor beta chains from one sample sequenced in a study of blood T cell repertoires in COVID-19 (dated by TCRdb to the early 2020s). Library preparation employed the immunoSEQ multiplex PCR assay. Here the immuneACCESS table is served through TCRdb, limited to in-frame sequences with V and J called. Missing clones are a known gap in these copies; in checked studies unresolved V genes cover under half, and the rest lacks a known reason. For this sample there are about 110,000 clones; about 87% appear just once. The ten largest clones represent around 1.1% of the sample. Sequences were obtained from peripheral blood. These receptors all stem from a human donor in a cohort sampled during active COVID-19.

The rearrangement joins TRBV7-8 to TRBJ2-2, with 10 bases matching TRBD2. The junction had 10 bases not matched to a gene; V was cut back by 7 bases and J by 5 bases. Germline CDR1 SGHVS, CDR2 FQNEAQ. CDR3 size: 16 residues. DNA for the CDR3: TGTGCCAGCATCACTATGGCACTAGCGGGGACCGGGGAGCTGTTTTTT. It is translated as CASITMALAGTGELFF.

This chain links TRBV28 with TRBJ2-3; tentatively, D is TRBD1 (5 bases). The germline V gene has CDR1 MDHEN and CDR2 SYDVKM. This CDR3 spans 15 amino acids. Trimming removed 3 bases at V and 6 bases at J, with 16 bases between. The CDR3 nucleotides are TGTGCCAGCAGTTTTGGACGGGCTGGGGCGGATACGCAGTATTTT. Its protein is CASSFGRAGADTQYF.

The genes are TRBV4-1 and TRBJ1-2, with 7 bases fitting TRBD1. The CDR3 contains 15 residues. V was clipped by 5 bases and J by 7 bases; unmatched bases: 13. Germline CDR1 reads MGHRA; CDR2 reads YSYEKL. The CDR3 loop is CASSYQRQGESGYTF. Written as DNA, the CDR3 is TGCGCCAGCAGCTACCAAAGGCAGGGGGAGTCTGGCTACACCTTC.

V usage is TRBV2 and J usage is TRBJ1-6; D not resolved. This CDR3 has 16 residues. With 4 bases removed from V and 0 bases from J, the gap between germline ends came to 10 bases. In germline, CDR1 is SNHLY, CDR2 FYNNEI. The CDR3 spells CASSVEIGSYNSPLHF. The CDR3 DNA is TGTGCCAGCAGTGTGGAGATCGGCTCCTATAATTCACCCCTCCACTTT.

The CDR3 is CASSLQGKETQYF. The CDR3 nucleotides are TGCGCCAGCTCTTTACAGGGTAAAGAGACCCAGTACTTC. The chain joins TRBV5-1 to TRBJ2-5; D may be TRBD1 (6 bases). Trimming removed 7 bases from V and 3 bases from J, with 13 bases in between. The CDR3 covers 13 residues. CDR1 and CDR2 (germline): SGHRS, YFSETQ.

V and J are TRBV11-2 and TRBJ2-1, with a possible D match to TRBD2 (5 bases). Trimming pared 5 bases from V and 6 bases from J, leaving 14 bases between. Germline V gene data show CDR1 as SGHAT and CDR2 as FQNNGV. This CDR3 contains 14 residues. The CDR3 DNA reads TGTGCCAGCAGCACGGTCGCCGCGGGCAATGAGCAGTTCTTC. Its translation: CASSTVAAGNEQFF.

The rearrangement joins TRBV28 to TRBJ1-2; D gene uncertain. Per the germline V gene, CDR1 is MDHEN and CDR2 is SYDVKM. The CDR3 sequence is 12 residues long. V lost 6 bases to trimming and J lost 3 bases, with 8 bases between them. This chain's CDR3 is CASSPRDYGYTF. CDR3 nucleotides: TGTGCCAGCAGCCCTCGGGACTATGGCTACACCTTC.

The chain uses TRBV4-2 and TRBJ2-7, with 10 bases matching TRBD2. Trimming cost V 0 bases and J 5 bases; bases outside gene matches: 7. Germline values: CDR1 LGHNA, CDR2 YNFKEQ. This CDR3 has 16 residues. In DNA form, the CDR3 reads TGTGCCAGCAGCCAAGATGTGGCTAGCGGGAGTCACGAGCAGTACTTC. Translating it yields CASSQDVASGSHEQYF.

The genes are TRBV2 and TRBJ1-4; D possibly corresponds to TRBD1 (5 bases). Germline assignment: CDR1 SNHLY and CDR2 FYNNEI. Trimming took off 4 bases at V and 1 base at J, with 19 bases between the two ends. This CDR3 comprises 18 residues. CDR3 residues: CASSGGGAALITNEKLFF. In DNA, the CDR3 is TGTGCCAGCAGTGGAGGAGGGGCAGCCTTAATAACTAATGAAAAACTGTTTTTT. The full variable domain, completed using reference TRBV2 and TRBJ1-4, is EPEVTQTPSHQVTQMGQEVILRCVPISNHLYFYWYRQILGQKVEFLVSFYNNEISEKSEIFDDQFSVERPDGSNFTLKIRSTKLEDSAMYFCASSGGGAALITNEKLFFGSGTQLSVL.

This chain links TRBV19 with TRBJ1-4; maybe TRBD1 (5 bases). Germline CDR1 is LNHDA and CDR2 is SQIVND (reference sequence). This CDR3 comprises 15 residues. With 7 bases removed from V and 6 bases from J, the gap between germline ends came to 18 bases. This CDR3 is CASTLSYQGDEKLFF. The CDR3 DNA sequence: TGTGCCAGTACTCTCTCTTATCAAGGGGATGAAAAACTGTTTTTT. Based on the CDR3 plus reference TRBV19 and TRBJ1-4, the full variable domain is DGGITQSPKYLFRKEGQNVTLSCEQNLNHDAMYWYRQDPGQGLRLIYYSQIVNDFQKGDIAEGYSVSREKKESFPLTVTSAQKNPTAFYLCASTLSYQGDEKLFFGSGTQLSVL.

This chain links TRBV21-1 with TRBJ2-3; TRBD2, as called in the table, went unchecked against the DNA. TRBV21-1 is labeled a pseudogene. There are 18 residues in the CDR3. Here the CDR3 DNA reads TGTGCCAGCAGCAAAGCAGCGGGAGGCCCCTTTGAAGCAGATACGCAGTATTTT. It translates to CASSKAAGGPFEADTQYF.

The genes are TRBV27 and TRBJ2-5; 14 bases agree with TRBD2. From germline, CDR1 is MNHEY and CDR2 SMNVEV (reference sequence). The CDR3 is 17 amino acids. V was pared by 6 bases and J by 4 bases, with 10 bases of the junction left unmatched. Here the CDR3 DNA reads TGTGCCAGCAGCAGACTAGCGGGAGGGCCCTCGGGAGAGACCCAGTACTTC. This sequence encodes CASSRLAGGPSGETQYF.

CDR3 protein: CASRGRDRGLETQYF. As DNA, the CDR3 is TGCGCCAGCAGGGGACGGGACAGGGGTTTAGAGACCCAGTACTTC. V is TRBV5-1 and J is TRBJ2-5, with TRBD1 identical over 10 bases. This CDR3 contains 15 residues. Germline V gives CDR1 SGHRS, CDR2 YFSETQ. Trimming took 5 bases from V and 4 from J; bases not matched to a gene: 8.

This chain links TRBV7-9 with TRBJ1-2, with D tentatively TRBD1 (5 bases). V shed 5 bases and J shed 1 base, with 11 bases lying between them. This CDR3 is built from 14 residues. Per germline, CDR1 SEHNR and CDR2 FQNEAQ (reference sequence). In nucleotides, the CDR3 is TGTGCCAGCAGCGCTAACAGGCTTAACTATGGCTACACCTTC. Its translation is CASSANRLNYGYTF.

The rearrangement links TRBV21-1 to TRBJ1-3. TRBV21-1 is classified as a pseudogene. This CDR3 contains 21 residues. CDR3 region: CASSKALSPGLDDYGVNTIYF. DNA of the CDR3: TGTGCCAGCAGCAAAGCGCTTTCTCCGGGACTTGACGACTACGGTGTAAACACCATATATTTT.

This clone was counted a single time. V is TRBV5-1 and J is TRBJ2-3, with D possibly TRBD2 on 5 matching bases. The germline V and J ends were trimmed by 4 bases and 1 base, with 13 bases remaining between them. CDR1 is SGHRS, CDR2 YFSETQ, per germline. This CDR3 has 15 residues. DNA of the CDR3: TGCGCCAGCAGCACAGCGGTGAGACGCACAGATACGCAGTATTTT. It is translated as CASSTAVRRTDTQYF.

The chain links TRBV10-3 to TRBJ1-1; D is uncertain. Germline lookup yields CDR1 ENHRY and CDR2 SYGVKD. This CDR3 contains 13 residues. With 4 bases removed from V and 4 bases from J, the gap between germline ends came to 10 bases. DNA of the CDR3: TGTGCCATCAGTGGGGTCGCGGGCACTGAAGCTTTCTTT. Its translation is CAISGVAGTEAFF.

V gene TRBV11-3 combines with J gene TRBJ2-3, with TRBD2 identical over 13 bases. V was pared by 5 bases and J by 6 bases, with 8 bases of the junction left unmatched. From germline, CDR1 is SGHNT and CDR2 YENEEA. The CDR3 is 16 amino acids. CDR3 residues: CASSRGLAGNGDTQYF. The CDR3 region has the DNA TGTGCCAGCAGCCGGGGACTAGCGGGAAACGGGGATACGCAGTATTTT.

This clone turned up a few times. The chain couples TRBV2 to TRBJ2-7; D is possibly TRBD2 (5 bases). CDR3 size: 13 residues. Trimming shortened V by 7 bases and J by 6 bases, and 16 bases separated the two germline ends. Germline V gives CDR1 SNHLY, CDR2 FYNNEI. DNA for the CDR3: TGTGCCAGCACCGAGGGTAGGGCGGGCGAGCAGTACTTC. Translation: CASTEGRAGEQYF. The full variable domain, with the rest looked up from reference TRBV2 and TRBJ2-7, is EPEVTQTPSHQVTQMGQEVILRCVPISNHLYFYWYRQILGQKVEFLVSFYNNEISEKSEIFDDQFSVERPDGSNFTLKIRSTKLEDSAMYFCASTEGRAGEQYFGPGTRLTVT.

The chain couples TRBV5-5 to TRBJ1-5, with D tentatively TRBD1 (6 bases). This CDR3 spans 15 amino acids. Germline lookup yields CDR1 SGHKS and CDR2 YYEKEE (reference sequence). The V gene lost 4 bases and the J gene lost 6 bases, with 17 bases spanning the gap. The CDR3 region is CASSPEGQRGQPQHF. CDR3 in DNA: TGTGCCAGCAGCCCCGAAGGACAGAGGGGTCAGCCCCAGCATTTT.

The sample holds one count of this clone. The CDR3: CASSPGQNSYEQYF. DNA of the CDR3: TGTGCCAGCAGCCCTGGACAGAATTCCTACGAGCAGTACTTC. The chain couples TRBV5-8 to TRBJ2-7; TRBD1 is a possible D gene (6 bases). Germline V gene sequence: CDR1 SGHTS, CDR2 YDEGEE. V was trimmed by 4 bases and J by 1 base, leaving 12 bases between them. The CDR3 sequence is 14 residues long.